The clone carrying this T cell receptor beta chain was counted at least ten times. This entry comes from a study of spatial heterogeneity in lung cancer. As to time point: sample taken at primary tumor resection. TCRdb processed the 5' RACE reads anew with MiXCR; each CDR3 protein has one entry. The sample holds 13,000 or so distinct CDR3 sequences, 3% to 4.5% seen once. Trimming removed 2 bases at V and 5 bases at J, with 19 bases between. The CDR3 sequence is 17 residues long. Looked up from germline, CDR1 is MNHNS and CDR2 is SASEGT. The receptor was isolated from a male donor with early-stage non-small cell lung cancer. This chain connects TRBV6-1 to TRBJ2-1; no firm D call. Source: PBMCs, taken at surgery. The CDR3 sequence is CASSELVGRAEHNEQFF. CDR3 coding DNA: TGTGCCAGCAGTGAATTAGTAGGACGCGCCGAGCACAATGAGCAGTTCTTC.